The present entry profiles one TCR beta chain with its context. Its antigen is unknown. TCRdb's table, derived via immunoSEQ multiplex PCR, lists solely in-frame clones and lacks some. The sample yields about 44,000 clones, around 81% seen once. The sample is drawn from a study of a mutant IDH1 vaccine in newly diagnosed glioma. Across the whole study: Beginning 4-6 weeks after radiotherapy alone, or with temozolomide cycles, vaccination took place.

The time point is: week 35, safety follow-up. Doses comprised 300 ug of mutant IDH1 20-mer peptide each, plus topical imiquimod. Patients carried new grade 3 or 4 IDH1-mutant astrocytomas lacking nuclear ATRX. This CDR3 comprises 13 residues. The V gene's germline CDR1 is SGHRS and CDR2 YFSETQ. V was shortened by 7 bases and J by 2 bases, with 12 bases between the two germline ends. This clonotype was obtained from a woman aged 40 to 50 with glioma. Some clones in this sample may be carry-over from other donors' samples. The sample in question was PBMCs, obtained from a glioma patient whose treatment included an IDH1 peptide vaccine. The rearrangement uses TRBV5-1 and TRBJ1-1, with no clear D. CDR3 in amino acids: CASRIQDNTEAFF. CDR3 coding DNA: TGCGCCAGCCGAATTCAGGATAACACTGAAGCTTTCTTT.